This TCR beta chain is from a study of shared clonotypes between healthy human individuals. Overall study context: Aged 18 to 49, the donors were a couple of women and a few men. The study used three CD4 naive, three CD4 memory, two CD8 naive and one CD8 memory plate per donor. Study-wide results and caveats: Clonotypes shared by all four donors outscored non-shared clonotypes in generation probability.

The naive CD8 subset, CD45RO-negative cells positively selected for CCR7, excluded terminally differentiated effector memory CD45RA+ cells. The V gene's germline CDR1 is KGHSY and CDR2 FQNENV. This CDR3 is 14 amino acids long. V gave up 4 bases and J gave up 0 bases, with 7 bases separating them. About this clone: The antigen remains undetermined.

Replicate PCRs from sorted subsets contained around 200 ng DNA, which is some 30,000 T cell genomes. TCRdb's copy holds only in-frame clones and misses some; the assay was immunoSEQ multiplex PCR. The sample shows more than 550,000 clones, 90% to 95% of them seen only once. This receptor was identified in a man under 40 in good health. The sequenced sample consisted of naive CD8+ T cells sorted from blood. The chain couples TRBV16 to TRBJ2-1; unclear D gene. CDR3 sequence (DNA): TGTGCCAGCAGCCTCGACCCCTCCTACAATGAGCAGTTCTTC. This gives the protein CASSLDPSYNEQFF.